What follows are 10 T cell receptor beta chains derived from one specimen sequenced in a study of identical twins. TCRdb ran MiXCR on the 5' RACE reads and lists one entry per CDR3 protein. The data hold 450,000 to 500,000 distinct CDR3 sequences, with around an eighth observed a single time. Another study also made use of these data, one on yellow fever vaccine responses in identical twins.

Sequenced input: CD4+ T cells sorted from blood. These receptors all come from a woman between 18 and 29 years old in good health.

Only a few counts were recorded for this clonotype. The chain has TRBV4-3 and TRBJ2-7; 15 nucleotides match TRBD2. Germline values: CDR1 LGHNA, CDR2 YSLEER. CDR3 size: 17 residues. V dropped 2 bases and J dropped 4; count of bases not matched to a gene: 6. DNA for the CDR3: TGCGCCAGCAGCCAACTTGGACTAGCGGGAGGGAAATACGAGCAGTACTTC. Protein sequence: CASSQLGLAGGKYEQYF.

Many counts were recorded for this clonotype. The chain's CDR3 is CASSQDPPTSGRTDTQYF. Here the CDR3 DNA reads TGCGCCAGCAGCCAAGATCCCCCAACTAGCGGGAGAACAGATACGCAGTATTTT. This sequence joins TRBV4-3 and TRBJ2-3, with TRBD2 identical over 11 bases. CDR3 size: 18 residues. The germline gives CDR1 LGHNA, CDR2 YSLEER. V was pared by 0 bases and J by 3 bases, with 8 bases of the junction left unmatched.

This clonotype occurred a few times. The CDR3 region has the DNA TGTGCCATCAGTGACTCGGGGGACCAAGAGACCCAGTACTTC. This gives the protein CAISDSGDQETQYF. The J gene is TRBJ2-5, the V gene TRBV10-3; tentatively, D is TRBD2 (6 bases). V was pared by 3 bases and J by 0 bases, with 8 bases between. CDR3 size: 14 residues. The germline V gene has CDR1 ENHRY and CDR2 SYGVKD.

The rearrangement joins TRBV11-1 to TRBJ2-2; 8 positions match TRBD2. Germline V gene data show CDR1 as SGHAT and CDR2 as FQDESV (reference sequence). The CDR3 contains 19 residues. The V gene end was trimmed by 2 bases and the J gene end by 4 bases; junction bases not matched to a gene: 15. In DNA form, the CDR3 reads TGTGCCAGCAGCTTACTCCGGGGGGGCATCAGACCGACCACCGGGGAGCTGTTTTTT. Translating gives CASSLLRGGIRPTTGELFF.

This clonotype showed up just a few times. The DNA of the CDR3 is TGTGCCAGCAGACTCCTTGAGACTAGCGGCCAAGAGACCCAGTACTTC. Protein: CASRLLETSGQETQYF. The chain uses TRBV27 and TRBJ2-5; 9 nucleotides match TRBD2. V dropped 6 bases and J dropped 1; count of bases not matched to a gene: 9. In germline, CDR1 is MNHEY, CDR2 SMNVEV (reference sequence). This CDR3 comprises 16 residues.

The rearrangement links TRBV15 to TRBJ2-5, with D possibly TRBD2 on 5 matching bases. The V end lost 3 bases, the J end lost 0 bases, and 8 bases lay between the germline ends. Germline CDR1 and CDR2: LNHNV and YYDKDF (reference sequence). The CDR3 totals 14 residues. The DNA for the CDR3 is TGTGCCACCAGCAGCGGGGATTACCAAGAGACCCAGTACTTC. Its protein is CATSSGDYQETQYF.

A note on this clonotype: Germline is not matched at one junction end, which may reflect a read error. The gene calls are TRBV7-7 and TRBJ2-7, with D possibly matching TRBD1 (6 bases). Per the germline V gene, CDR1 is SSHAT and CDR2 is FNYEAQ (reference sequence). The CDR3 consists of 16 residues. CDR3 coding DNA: TGTGCTAGCAGCTTAGTACGGAGCAGGGGTCCCTACGAGCAGTACTTC. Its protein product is CASSLVRSRGPYEQYF.

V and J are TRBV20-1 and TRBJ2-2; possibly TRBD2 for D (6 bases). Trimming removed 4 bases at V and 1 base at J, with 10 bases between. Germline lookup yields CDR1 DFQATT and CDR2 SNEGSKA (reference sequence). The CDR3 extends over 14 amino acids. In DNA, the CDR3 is TGCAGTGCTAAAACGGGAGAGAACACCGGGGAGCTGTTTTTT. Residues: CSAKTGENTGELFF.

DNA for the CDR3: TGTGCCAGCTCACCGACGGGAGTTAGTGAAGCTTTCTTT. This sequence encodes CASSPTGVSEAFF. The rearrangement joins TRBV18 to TRBJ1-1; the D is unclear. This CDR3 region has 13 residues. Trimming removed 3 bases from V and 7 bases from J, with 12 bases in between. The V gene's germline CDR1 is KGHSH and CDR2 LQKENI.

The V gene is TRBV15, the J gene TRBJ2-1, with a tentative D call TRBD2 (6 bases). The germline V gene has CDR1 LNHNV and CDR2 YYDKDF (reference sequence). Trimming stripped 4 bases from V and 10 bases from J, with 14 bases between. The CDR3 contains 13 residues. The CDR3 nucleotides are TGTGCCACCAGCACTGGAGGGCGGGGAGAGCAGTTCTTC. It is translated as CATSTGGRGEQFF.